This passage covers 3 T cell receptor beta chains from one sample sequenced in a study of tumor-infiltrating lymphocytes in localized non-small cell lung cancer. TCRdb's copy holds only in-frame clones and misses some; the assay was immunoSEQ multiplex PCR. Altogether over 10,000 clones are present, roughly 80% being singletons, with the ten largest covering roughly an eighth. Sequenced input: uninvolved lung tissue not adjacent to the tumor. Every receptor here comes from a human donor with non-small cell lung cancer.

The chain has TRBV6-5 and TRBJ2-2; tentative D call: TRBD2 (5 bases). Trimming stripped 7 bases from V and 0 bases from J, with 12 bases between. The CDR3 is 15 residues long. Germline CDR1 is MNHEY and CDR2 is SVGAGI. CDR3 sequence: CASISGDSNTGELFF. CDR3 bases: TGTGCCAGCATCTCCGGGGATTCGAACACCGGGGAGCTGTTTTTT.

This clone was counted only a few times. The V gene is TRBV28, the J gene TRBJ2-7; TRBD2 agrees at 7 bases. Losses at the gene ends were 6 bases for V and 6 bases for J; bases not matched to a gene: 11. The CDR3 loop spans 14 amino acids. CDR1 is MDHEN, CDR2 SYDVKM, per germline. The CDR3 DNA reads TGTGCCAGCAGCCCCGCGGGAGCTTCTTTCGAGCAGTACTTC. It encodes CASSPAGASFEQYF.

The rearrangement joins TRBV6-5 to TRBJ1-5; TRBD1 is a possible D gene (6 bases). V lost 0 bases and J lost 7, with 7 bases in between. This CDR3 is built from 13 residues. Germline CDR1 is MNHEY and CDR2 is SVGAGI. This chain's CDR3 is CASSYSGAQPQHF. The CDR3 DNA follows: TGTGCCAGCAGTTACTCGGGGGCACAGCCCCAGCATTTT.